Listed here are 10 T cell receptor beta chains from one sample, sequenced in a study of blood T cell repertoires in COVID-19. Some clones are missing from TCRdb's copy, which holds only in-frame ones; the method was immunoSEQ multiplex PCR. The table records approximately 61,000 clones, around 73% of them present only once. Material for sequencing was peripheral blood. These receptors originate from an elderly man with active or convalescent COVID-19.

The J gene is TRBJ1-2, the V gene TRBV9; 8 bases agree with TRBD1. The CDR3 length is 15 residues. CDR1 and CDR2 from the germline V gene are SGDLS and YYNGEE. Losses at the gene ends were 1 base for V and 6 bases for J; bases not matched to a gene: 8. The CDR3 is CASSVSPDRGDGYTF. CDR3 DNA: TGTGCCAGCAGCGTAAGCCCCGACAGGGGCGATGGCTACACCTTC.

The gene calls are TRBV11-3 and TRBJ2-5; TRBD2 agrees at 11 bases. Trimming removed 3 bases from V and 4 bases from J; junction bases left unmatched: 16. Germline values: CDR1 SGHNT, CDR2 YENEEA. There are 19 residues in the CDR3. The CDR3 is CASSFHSGGVGSARETQYF. As DNA, the CDR3 is TGTGCCAGCAGCTTCCATAGCGGGGGGGTAGGGTCCGCCCGAGAGACCCAGTACTTC.

V and J are TRBV18 and TRBJ2-1, with D maybe TRBD1 (5 bases). V was shortened by 0 bases and J by 8 bases, with 11 bases between the two germline ends. CDR1 is KGHSH and CDR2 is LQKENI in the germline V gene. The CDR3 is 14 residues long. The chain's CDR3 is CASSPPGQPHEQFF. CDR3 bases: TGTGCCAGCTCACCACCGGGGCAGCCTCATGAGCAGTTCTTC.

The V call is TRBV5-4, the J call TRBJ2-5, with TRBD2 matching 7 bases. CDR1 is SGHNT, CDR2 YYREEE, per germline (reference sequence). V lost 1 base to trimming and J lost 5 bases; unmatched junction nucleotides: 11. The CDR3 loop spans 16 amino acids. The CDR3 DNA reads TGTGCCAGCAGCTTGTTACCCTCGCGGGAGCGGGAGACCCAGTACTTC. Residues: CASSLLPSRERETQYF.

This clone was counted a few times. The V and J genes are TRBV28 and TRBJ2-6, with D possibly being TRBD1 (5 bases). CDR1 MDHEN and CDR2 SYDVKM come from the germline V gene. V was trimmed by 9 bases and J by 7 bases, leaving 16 bases between them. The CDR3 spans 14 residues. The CDR3 DNA is TGTGCCAGTAGAGACAGACTGAGAGCCAACGTCCTGACTTTC. Translated: CASRDRLRANVLTF.

The rearrangement joins TRBV11-2 to TRBJ2-5, with D possibly TRBD2 on 5 matching bases. Per the germline V gene, CDR1 is SGHAT and CDR2 is FQNNGV. The CDR3 extends over 13 amino acids. The V and J ends lost 6 bases and 3 bases respectively, with 11 bases between them. The CDR3 DNA is TGTGCCAGCAGGCCTACTAGGGAAGAGACCCAGTACTTC. Protein product: CASRPTREETQYF.

The chain is built from TRBV3-1 (or the pseudogene TRBV3-2) and TRBJ2-7, with a tentative D call TRBD2 (5 bases). CDR3 length: 13 residues. From germline, CDR1 is LGHDT and CDR2 YNNKEL (reference sequence). V dropped 4 bases and J dropped 6 bases, with 13 bases sitting between them. This CDR3 is CASSLGPEGEQYF. The CDR3 nucleotides read TGTGCCAGCAGCCTTGGGCCTGAGGGCGAGCAGTACTTC.

The chain couples TRBV6-5 to TRBJ1-2; 8 nucleotides align to TRBD1. Looked up from germline, CDR1 is MNHEY and CDR2 is SVGAGI. V lost 3 bases and J lost 14; bases outside the gene matches: 20. The CDR3 length is 16 residues. Here the CDR3 DNA reads TGTGCCAGCAGTTATGACCCCCCGACAGGGGCCTTCCCTCTTACCTTC. It yields the protein CASSYDPPTGAFPLTF.

There are many counts of this clone. This chain joins TRBV5-1 and TRBJ1-5; 10 positions agree with TRBD1. Germline V gives CDR1 SGHRS, CDR2 YFSETQ. With 4 bases clipped from V and 0 bases from J, the junction kept 4 bases outside the gene matches. CDR3 length: 16 residues. The CDR3 nucleotides read TGCGCCAGCAGCGCCGGGACAGGGGATAGCAATCAGCCCCAGCATTTT. Translating gives CASSAGTGDSNQPQHF.

The chain combines TRBV6-5 with TRBJ2-7; D not certain. Trimming cost V 0 bases and J 2 bases, with 11 bases left between them. The CDR3 extends over 15 amino acids. Germline assignment: CDR1 MNHEY and CDR2 SVGAGI. The CDR3 reads CASSYSYSWPYEQYF. The CDR3 nucleotides are TGTGCCAGCAGTTACTCTTACAGTTGGCCCTACGAGCAGTACTTC.